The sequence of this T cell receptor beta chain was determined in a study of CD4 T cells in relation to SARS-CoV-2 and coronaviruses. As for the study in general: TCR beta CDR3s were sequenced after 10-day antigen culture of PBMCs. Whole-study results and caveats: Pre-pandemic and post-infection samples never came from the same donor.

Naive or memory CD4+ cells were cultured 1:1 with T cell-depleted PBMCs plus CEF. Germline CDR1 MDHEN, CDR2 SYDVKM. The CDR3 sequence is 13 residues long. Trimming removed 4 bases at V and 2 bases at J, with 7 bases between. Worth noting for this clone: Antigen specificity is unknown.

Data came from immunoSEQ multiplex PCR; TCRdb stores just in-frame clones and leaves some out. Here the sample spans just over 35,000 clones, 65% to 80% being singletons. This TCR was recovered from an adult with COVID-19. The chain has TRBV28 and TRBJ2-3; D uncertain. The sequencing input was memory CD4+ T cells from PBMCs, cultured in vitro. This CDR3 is CASSWRPTDTQYF. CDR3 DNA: TGTGCCAGCAGTTGGCGCCCCACAGATACGCAGTATTTT.